Each of the 27 T cell receptor beta chains below was sequenced from the same sample in a study of blood T cell repertoires in COVID-19. The repertoire was sequenced with immunoSEQ multiplex PCR; TCRdb's copy has only in-frame clones and lacks some. The sample includes 100,000 to 120,000 clones, less than 85% of them seen just once. The material sequenced was peripheral blood. These receptors all come from a human donor in a cohort sampled during active COVID-19.

This chain connects TRBV6-6 to TRBJ1-1; possibly TRBD1 for D (6 bases). The CDR3 sequence is 15 residues long. V was pared by 6 bases and J by 4 bases, with 18 bases between. Germline V CDR1 and CDR2: MNHNY, SVGAGI (reference sequence). The CDR3 loop is CASSPDSLFTTEAFF. The CDR3 DNA reads as TGTGCCAGCAGCCCGGACAGCCTGTTTACCACTGAAGCTTTCTTT.

The chain links TRBV7-6 to TRBJ1-1; D is unclear. The CDR3 totals 15 residues. The germline V gene encodes CDR1 SGHVS and CDR2 FNYEAQ. V was cut by 5 bases and J by 1 base, with 14 bases left in between. CDR3 sequence (DNA): TGTGCCAGCAGCCCTCTTGGAGGCTCGAACACTGAAGCTTTCTTT. Residues: CASSPLGGSNTEAFF.

V and J are TRBV2 and TRBJ2-5, with TRBD2 matching over 9 bases. J gave up 7 bases and V 5 bases, and 11 bases lay outside the gene matches. The V gene's germline CDR1 is SNHLY and CDR2 FYNNEI. The CDR3 is 15 amino acids. The CDR3 bases are TGTGCCAGCAGTCAATCTAGCGGGGCCAAAGGGACCCAGTACTTC. Translated: CASSQSSGAKGTQYF.

This chain joins TRBV18 and TRBJ1-4; perhaps TRBD1 as D (6 bases). The germline gives CDR1 KGHSH, CDR2 LQKENI. The V gene lost 2 bases and the J gene lost 0 bases, with 10 bases spanning the gap. The CDR3 is 16 amino acids. The CDR3 DNA reads TGTGCCAGCTCACCAAGACAGGCTGCAACTAATGAAAAACTGTTTTTT. This codes for CASSPRQAATNEKLFF.

This sequence joins TRBV25-1 and TRBJ2-5, with 8 bases fitting TRBD1. The J segment lost 5 bases and the V segment lost 3 bases, leaving 8 bases of the junction unmatched. Germline loops: CDR1 MGHDK, CDR2 SYGVNS. The CDR3 has 15 residues. The CDR3 DNA reads as TGTGCCAGCAGTGAGCCAGGACAGGGCGGTGAGACCCAGTACTTC. Residues: CASSEPGQGGETQYF.

This chain connects TRBV7-9 to TRBJ2-1; 8 positions agree with TRBD1. V was pared by 3 bases and J by 9 bases, with 13 bases of the junction left unmatched. Germline V gives CDR1 SEHNR, CDR2 FQNEAQ (reference sequence). The CDR3 runs 16 residues. The CDR3 region has the DNA TGTGCCAGCAGCTTTTTATTCGGACAGGGCGAGGGTGAGCAGTTCTTC. It specifies CASSFLFGQGEGEQFF.

V is TRBV5-1 and J is TRBJ2-4; 10 nucleotides line up with TRBD2. Germline lookup yields CDR1 SGHRS and CDR2 YFSETQ. The CDR3 contains 19 residues. V gave up 4 bases and J gave up 3 bases; unmatched junction bases: 16. In DNA, the CDR3 is TGCGCCAGCAGCCCCAGGCTTGCTAGCGGGGGATCGGGCAAAAACATTCAGTACTTC. It translates to CASSPRLASGGSGKNIQYF.

The rearrangement joins TRBV9 to TRBJ2-4; 7 nucleotides align to TRBD1. The trim removed 4 bases at V and 12 bases at J, leaving 13 bases unmatched. From germline, CDR1 is SGDLS and CDR2 YYNGEE. The CDR3 has 14 amino acids. The DNA of the CDR3 is TGTGCCAGCAGCTCGGGACAGTCGCTGGCTCATCAGTACTTC. Translated: CASSSGQSLAHQYF.

The V call is TRBV6-5, the J call TRBJ2-7; 7 bases fit TRBD2. The germline gives CDR1 MNHEY, CDR2 SVGAGI. The CDR3 is 14 residues long. J gave up 2 bases and V 6 bases, and 7 bases lay outside the gene matches. CDR3 sequence (DNA): TGTGCCAGCAGGAGCGGGACGACTACCTACGAGCAGTACTTC. It specifies CASRSGTTTYEQYF.

The chain employs TRBV5-1 and TRBJ1-1; 8 nucleotides match TRBD1. CDR1 and CDR2 (germline): SGHRS, YFSETQ. This CDR3 has 16 amino acids. The V segment lost 4 bases and the J segment 5 bases; nucleotides outside the gene matches: 13. The CDR3 region is CASSDRGRSSGTEAFF. CDR3 coding DNA: TGCGCCAGCAGCGACAGGGGAAGATCCTCGGGGACTGAAGCTTTCTTT.

The chain is built from TRBV30 and TRBJ1-3, with 7 bases that match TRBD1. V trimming: 3 bases; J trimming: 4 bases; junction bases outside the gene matches: 0. Germline loops: CDR1 GTSNPN, CDR2 SVGIG (reference sequence). The CDR3 sequence is 12 residues long. The CDR3 bases are TGTGCCTGGAGGACAGGGGGAAACACCATATATTTT. It is translated as CAWRTGGNTIYF.

The chain couples TRBV7-8 to TRBJ1-2; TRBD1 might be the D (5 bases). V was cut by 4 bases and J by 3 bases, with 12 bases left in between. CDR3 length equals 14 residues. CDR1 is SGHVS and CDR2 is FQNEAQ in the germline V gene. The CDR3 nucleotides are TGTGCCAGCAGCTCCCAGTCAGGGTACTATGGCTACACCTTC. Residues: CASSSQSGYYGYTF.

CDR3 sequence (DNA): TGTGCCAGCAGTTGGGGACAGGCTAATGAGCAGTTCTTC. Protein: CASSWGQANEQFF. The V call is TRBV6-2 or TRBV6-3, the J call TRBJ2-1, with 8 bases aligning to TRBD1. Germline CDR1 reads MNHEY; CDR2 reads SVGEGT. After removal of 4 bases from V and 7 bases from J, the junction contained 3 bases not matched to a gene. This CDR3 has 13 residues.

This chain connects TRBV27 to TRBJ2-7, with no clear D. The CDR3 spans 13 residues. The germline V and J ends were trimmed by 3 bases and 2 bases, with 8 bases remaining between them. Germline CDR1 is MNHEY and CDR2 is SMNVEV (reference sequence). Here the CDR3 reads CASSFQAPYEQYF. CDR3 nucleotide sequence: TGTGCCAGCAGTTTTCAGGCCCCCTACGAGCAGTACTTC.

This clone was counted a few times. This chain joins TRBV5-6 and TRBJ1-2, with 9 bases identical to TRBD1. Germline CDR1 reads SGHDT; CDR2 reads YYEEEE. CDR3 size: 14 residues. Trimming took 4 bases from V and 5 from J; bases not matched to a gene: 6. In nucleotides, the CDR3 is TGTGCCAGCAGCACCGGGACAGGGCAATATGGCTACACCTTC. Protein: CASSTGTGQYGYTF. Full variable domain (missing parts from reference TRBV5-6 and TRBJ1-2): DAGVTQSPTHLIKTRGQQVTLRCSPKSGHDTVSWYQQALGQGPQFIFQYYEEEERQRGNFPDRFSGHQFPNYSSELNVNALLLGDSALYLCASSTGTGQYGYTFGSGTRLTVV.

The chain has TRBV28 and TRBJ2-3; 7 nucleotides line up with TRBD1. This CDR3 is built from 13 residues. Trimming took 6 bases from V and 1 from J; bases not matched to a gene: 1. Germline V gene lookup returns CDR1 MDHEN and CDR2 SYDVKM. In DNA, the CDR3 is TGTGCCAGCAGAGACAGGGGCACAGATACGCAGTATTTT. Translation gives CASRDRGTDTQYF.

This chain joins TRBV4-3 and TRBJ2-1; D unresolved. V was pared by 1 base and J by 4 bases, with 14 bases between. The germline V gene encodes CDR1 LGHNA and CDR2 YSLEER. This CDR3 contains 16 residues. The CDR3: CASSQGSAPRYNEQFF. As DNA, the CDR3 is TGCGCCAGCAGCCAAGGAAGCGCCCCTAGGTACAATGAGCAGTTCTTC.

In this sample, this clone turned up a few times. The chain has TRBV28 and TRBJ2-7, with D tentatively TRBD2 (6 bases). CDR3 length: 14 amino acids. V was pared by 2 bases and J by 0 bases, with 8 bases between. In germline, CDR1 is MDHEN, CDR2 SYDVKM. The CDR3 loop reads CASSLVGLSYEQYF. CDR3 nucleotides: TGTGCCAGCAGTTTAGTGGGACTCTCCTACGAGCAGTACTTC. Filled out from reference TRBV28 and TRBJ2-7, the complete variable domain reads DVKVTQSSRYLVKRTGEKVFLECVQDMDHENMFWYRQDPGLGLRLIYFSYDVKMKEKGDIPEGYSVSREKKERFSLILESASTNQTSMYLCASSLVGLSYEQYFGPGTRLTVT.

The CDR3, as DNA: TGTGCCAGCGGAGACGGAGCTAATGAAAAACTGTTTTTT. Protein: CASGDGANEKLFF. The V and J genes are TRBV5-4 and TRBJ1-4; D gene uncertain. CDR3 length equals 13 residues. Germline-derived CDR1 and CDR2 are SGHNT and YYREEE (reference sequence). Deletions cut 7 bases from V and 3 bases from J, with 10 bases between. The full variable domain, rest sourced from reference TRBV5-4 and TRBJ1-4, is ETGVTQSPTHLIKTRGQQVTLRCSSQSGHNTVSWYQQALGQGPQFIFQYYREEENGRGNFPPRFSGLQFPNYSSELNVNALELDDSALYLCASGDGANEKLFFGSGTQLSVL.

The genes are TRBV19 and TRBJ2-5; tentatively, D is TRBD1 (8 bases). This CDR3 comprises 17 residues. V lost 5 bases and J lost 7, with 26 bases in between. Germline values: CDR1 LNHDA, CDR2 SQIVND (reference sequence). The CDR3 protein is CASSHNPGGTGMRTQYF. In nucleotides, the CDR3 is TGTGCCAGTAGTCATAACCCCGGGGGGACAGGCATGCGGACCCAGTACTTC.

The genes are TRBV6-5 and TRBJ1-3, with D unclear. The CDR3 runs 15 residues. CDR1 is MNHEY, CDR2 SVGAGI, per germline. V was trimmed by 11 bases and J by 0 bases, leaving 17 bases between them. The CDR3: CAAHGGPSSGNTIYF. Here the CDR3 DNA reads TGTGCCGCCCATGGAGGCCCGAGCTCTGGAAACACCATATATTTT.

This clone was seen a few times. This chain connects TRBV2 to TRBJ2-7; 9 bases line up with TRBD1. The CDR3 consists of 13 residues. The germline CDR1 and CDR2 sequences are SNHLY and FYNNEI. After removal of 8 bases from V and 6 bases from J, the junction contained 8 bases not matched to a gene. Here the CDR3 reads CASGGYRGREQYF. The CDR3 bases are TGTGCCAGCGGCGGTTACAGGGGGCGCGAGCAGTACTTC.

The rearrangement uses TRBV10-3 and TRBJ1-2, with D maybe TRBD1 (5 bases). This CDR3 is built from 13 residues. Germline CDR1 is ENHRY and CDR2 is SYGVKD. The V gene lost 4 bases and the J gene lost 7 bases, with 13 bases spanning the gap. Here the CDR3 reads CAISGVGDGGYTF. Here the CDR3 DNA reads TGTGCCATCAGTGGCGTAGGGGATGGTGGCTACACCTTC.

The chain combines TRBV24-1 with TRBJ1-4, with 7 bases that match TRBD1. V trimming: 4 bases; J trimming: 8 bases; junction bases outside the gene matches: 12. The length of the CDR3 is 16 residues. Per the germline V gene, CDR1 is KGHDR and CDR2 is SFDVKD. The CDR3 sequence: CATSEPDTGVGEKLFF. The CDR3 nucleotides read TGTGCCACCAGTGAACCGGATACAGGGGTTGGGGAAAAACTGTTTTTT.

With regard to this clone: Different DNA sequences within this sample yield the same CDR3. The chain joins TRBV5-4 to TRBJ1-2; TRBD1 might be the D (5 bases). Trimming left V 4 bases short and J 5 bases short, with 12 bases between. The CDR3 loop spans 13 amino acids. Germline CDR1 is SGHNT and CDR2 is YYREEE (reference sequence). The CDR3 bases are TGTGCCAGCAGCCACCCGGACAAGTATGGCTACACCTTC. This codes for CASSHPDKYGYTF.

This clone was detected once. The J gene is TRBJ2-1, the V gene TRBV7-8; D is undetermined. The CDR3 is 12 residues long. The V gene lost 5 bases and the J gene lost 3 bases, with 5 bases spanning the gap. The germline gives CDR1 SGHVS, CDR2 FQNEAQ. The CDR3 region is CASSPRYNEQFF. DNA for the CDR3: TGTGCCAGCAGCCCCCGCTACAATGAGCAGTTCTTC.

The chain is built from TRBV28 and TRBJ2-7, with D unresolved. This CDR3 spans 13 amino acids. Germline-derived CDR1 and CDR2 are MDHEN and SYDVKM. V lost 5 bases, J lost 6 bases, and 14 bases lay in between. CDR3 in amino acids: CASSPPPLREQYF. CDR3 nucleotide sequence: TGTGCCAGCAGTCCCCCTCCCCTACGCGAGCAGTACTTC.